The present entry profiles one TCR beta chain with its context. Antigen unknown. This entry belongs to a study of T cell responses to AZD1222 COVID-19 vaccine. Notes on the study in general: Reportedly, nearly half of unique spike TCRs recognized epitopes outside B.1.351/B.1.1.7 mutations. Most donors were white British, females outnumbered males, and clonal diversity was possibly underestimated.

Sequencing was performed with immunoSEQ multiplex PCR; in TCRdb, only in-frame clones are kept and a portion is missing. The table includes under 140,000 clones, about 81% detected once. Per the germline V gene, CDR1 is MDHEN and CDR2 is SYDVKM. The CDR3 runs to 16 residues. V dropped 4 bases and J dropped 0 bases, with 13 bases sitting between them. The J gene is TRBJ1-3, the V gene TRBV28, with a weak D call TRBD1 (5 bases). The sequence derives from an adult in good health. The sample was peripheral blood, taken on day 0 of AZD1222 vaccination. CDR3 protein: CASSSLGHASGNTIYF. The CDR3 DNA follows: TGTGCCAGCAGTTCTCTTGGACACGCCTCTGGAAACACCATATATTTT.